This TCR beta chain was found in a study of blood T cell repertoires in COVID-19. Study information: COVID-19 samples, acute and convalescent, were from the United States, Italy and Spain.

Original analysis: Amplified reference gene primers provided the basis for estimating nucleated cell counts. Clones were sequenced by immunoSEQ multiplex PCR, and TCRdb holds only the in-frame ones, with some missing. V and J calls and clone size are those listed in that table; D and trimming were worked out from the DNA. The data hold tens of thousands of clones, with approximately 82% observed a single time. CDR3 size: 15 residues. From germline, CDR1 is SGHNT and CDR2 YYREEE (reference sequence). V lost 4 bases and J lost 2; bases outside the gene matches: 6. The rearrangement joins TRBV5-4 to TRBJ1-5; 7 bases align to TRBD1. The sequencing input was peripheral blood. This TCR derives from a human donor in a cohort sampled during active COVID-19. The CDR3 DNA reads as TGTGCCAGCAGCATACAGGGGACTCGCAATCAGCCCCAGCATTTT. Its translation: CASSIQGTRNQPQHF.